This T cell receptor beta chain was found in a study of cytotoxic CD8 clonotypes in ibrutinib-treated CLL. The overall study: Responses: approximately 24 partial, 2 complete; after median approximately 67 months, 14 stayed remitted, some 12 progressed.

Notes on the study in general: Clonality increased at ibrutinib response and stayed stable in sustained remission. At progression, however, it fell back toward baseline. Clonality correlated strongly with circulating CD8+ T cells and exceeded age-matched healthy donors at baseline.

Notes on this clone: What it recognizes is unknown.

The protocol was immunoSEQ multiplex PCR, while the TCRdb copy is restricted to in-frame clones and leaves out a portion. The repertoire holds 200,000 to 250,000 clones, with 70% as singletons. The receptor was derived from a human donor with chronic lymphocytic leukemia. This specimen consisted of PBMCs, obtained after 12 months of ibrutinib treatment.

The CDR3 spells CASSIGLAPSYEQYF. The CDR3 coding sequence is TGTGCCAGCAGCATCGGACTAGCGCCCTCCTACGAGCAGTACTTC. This rearrangement joins TRBV7-2 to TRBJ2-7, with 9 nucleotides matching TRBD2. Trimming removed 5 bases from V and 0 bases from J; junction bases left unmatched: 5. This CDR3 is 15 amino acids long. Germline loops: CDR1 SGHTA, CDR2 FQGNSA.